The present entry profiles one TCR beta chain with its context. Its antigen remains undetermined. No much larger clone exists at a distance of one base, and base qualities are not known. Each collaborating institution followed its own protocols to collect whole blood in K2EDTA tubes. For TCRbeta analysis, collaborator samples were shipped as frozen whole blood, as isolated PBMCs, or as DNA extracted from either sample type. The entry originates in a study of blood T cell repertoires in COVID-19 (dated by TCRdb to the early 2020s). A note on the overall study: The collaborator samples originated in the United States, Italy and Spain and spanned the acute and convalescent phases of COVID-19. The prospective study material was composed of cDNA or gDNA derived from T cells, B-cell-depleted T cells, or PBMCs. The dataset comprised deeply sampled blood TCRbeta repertoires from subjects exposed to, actively infected with, or recovered from COVID-19. The repertoires were made available in a free public database intended to serve as a resource for research on the immune response to SARS-CoV-2. The samples were drawn from the first 160 participants of the ongoing ImmuneRACE study and from 950 to 1,500 subjects provided by 6 global collaborators. A de-identified subject ID, COVID-19 status, age in years and sex were almost always included in the sample metadata. Where available, HLA class I and class II types were taken from metadata supplied by the sample provider and were not determined by assay-based typing.

Ends trimmed: V by 5 bases, J by 4 bases; bases unmatched to a gene: 4. The cysteine opens and the phenylalanine closes a CDR3 of 15 amino acids. The DNA shown is the 45-base CDR3, in frame from base 1. As encoded in the germline V gene, CDR1 is MDHEN while CDR2 is SYDVKM. The study at large found these results: How much clinical and demographic metadata was included differed by source and by participant, and the metadata was provided uncurated.

TCRbeta CDR3 regions were amplified from genomic DNA using the immunoSEQ Assay, a bias-controlled multiplex PCR. As for how the authors treated the data: Nucleated cell counts per sample were estimated from amplification of reference gene primers within the assay. To quantify the absolute abundance of each unique TCRbeta CDR3 rearrangement, sequence reads were collapsed and filtered. Productive Simpson clonality was computed per sample as the square root of Simpson's diversity index over productive rearrangements. TCRdb took this table from immuneACCESS and kept in-frame rearrangements with V and J called. Such tables lack part of the clones; where checked against another copy, unresolved V genes explain under half of the gap, and the rest is unexplained. Clonal size and the V and J genes are those of that table, whereas D and trimming came from the DNA. The sample table holds more than 95,000 clones, of which around 85% were seen once. Clones ranked in the top ten supply approximately 3.3% of the sample.

The receptor's source is an elderly woman with active or convalescent COVID-19. The sequenced sample was peripheral blood. Rearrangement joined TRBV28 to TRBJ2-7, and TRBD2 aligns with 14 junction nucleotides. CDR3 region: CASSRGTSGSYEQYF. The bases read TGTGCCAGCAGTCGAGGGACTAGCGGGAGTTACGAGCAGTACTTC.